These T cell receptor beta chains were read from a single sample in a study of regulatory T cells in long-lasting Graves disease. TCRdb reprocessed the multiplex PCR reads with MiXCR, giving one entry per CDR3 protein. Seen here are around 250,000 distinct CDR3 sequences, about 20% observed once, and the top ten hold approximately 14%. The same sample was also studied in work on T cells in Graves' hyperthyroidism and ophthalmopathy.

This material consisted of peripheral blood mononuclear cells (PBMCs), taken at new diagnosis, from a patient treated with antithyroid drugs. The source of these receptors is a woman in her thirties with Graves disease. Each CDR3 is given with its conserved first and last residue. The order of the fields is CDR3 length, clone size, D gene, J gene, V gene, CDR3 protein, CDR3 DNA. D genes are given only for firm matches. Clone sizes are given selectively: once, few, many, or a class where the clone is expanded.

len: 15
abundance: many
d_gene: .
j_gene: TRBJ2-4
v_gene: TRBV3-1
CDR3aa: CASSQDRLAKNIQYF
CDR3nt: TGTGCCAGCAGCCAAGATCGACTAGCCAAAAACATTCAGTACTTC

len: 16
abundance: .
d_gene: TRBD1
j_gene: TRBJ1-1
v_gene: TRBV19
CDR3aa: CASGTGRLGMNTEAFF
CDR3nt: TGTGCCAGTGGGACAGGGAGACTAGGAATGAACACTGAAGCTTTCTTT

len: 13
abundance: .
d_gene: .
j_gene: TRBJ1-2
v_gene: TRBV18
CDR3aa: CASSPGEGNGYTF
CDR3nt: TGTGCCAGCTCACCGGGAGAGGGGAACGGCTACACCTTC

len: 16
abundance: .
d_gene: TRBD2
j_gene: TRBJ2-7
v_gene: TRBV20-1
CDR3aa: CSARATSGAGQYEQYF
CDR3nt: TGCAGTGCTAGAGCCACTAGCGGGGCGGGCCAGTACGAGCAGTACTTC

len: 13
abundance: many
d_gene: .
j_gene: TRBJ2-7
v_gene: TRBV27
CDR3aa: CATLIAVIYEQYF
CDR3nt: TGTGCCACCCTGATAGCGGTGATCTACGAGCAGTACTTC

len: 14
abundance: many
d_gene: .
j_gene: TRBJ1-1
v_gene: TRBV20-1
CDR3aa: CSARFRPDGTEAFF
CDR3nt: TGCAGTGCTAGATTCCGACCCGACGGCACTGAAGCTTTCTTT

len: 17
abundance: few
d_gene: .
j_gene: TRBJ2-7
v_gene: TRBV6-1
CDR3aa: CASSPLWEDQLSYEQYF
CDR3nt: TGTGCCAGCAGTCCTCTGTGGGAGGACCAACTCTCCTACGAGCAGTACTTC

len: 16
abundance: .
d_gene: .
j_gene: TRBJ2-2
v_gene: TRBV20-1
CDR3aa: CSAGGAGGPGTGELLF
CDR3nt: TGCAGTGCTGGGGGGGCAGGGGGTCCGGGAACCGGGGAGCTGCTTTTT

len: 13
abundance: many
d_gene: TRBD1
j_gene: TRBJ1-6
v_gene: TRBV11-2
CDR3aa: CASSLGQGSPLHF
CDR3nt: TGTGCCAGCAGCTTGGGACAGGGGTCACCCCTCCACTTT

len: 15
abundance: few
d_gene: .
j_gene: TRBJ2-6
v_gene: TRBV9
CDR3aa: CASSVAGTGANVLTF
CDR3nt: TGTGCCAGCAGCGTGGCAGGGACCGGGGCCAACGTCCTGACTTTC

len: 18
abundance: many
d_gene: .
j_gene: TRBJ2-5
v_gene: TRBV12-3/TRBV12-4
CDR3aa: CASSLGIMIGSLQETQYF
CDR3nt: TGTGCCAGCAGTTTGGGTATTATGATTGGGAGTCTCCAAGAGACCCAGTACTTC

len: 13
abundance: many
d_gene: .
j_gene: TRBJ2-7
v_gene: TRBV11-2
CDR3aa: CASSFWGPYEQYF
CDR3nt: TGTGCCAGCAGCTTCTGGGGCCCCTACGAGCAGTACTTC

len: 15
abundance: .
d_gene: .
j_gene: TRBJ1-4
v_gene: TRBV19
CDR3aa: CASSPTGLVGEKLFF
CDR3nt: TGTGCCAGTAGTCCCACGGGGCTAGTGGGGGAAAAACTGTTTTTT

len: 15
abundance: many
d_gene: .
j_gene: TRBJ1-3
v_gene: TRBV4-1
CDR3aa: CASSPPREAGNTIYF
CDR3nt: TGCGCCAGCAGCCCGCCACGGGAGGCTGGAAACACCATATATTTT

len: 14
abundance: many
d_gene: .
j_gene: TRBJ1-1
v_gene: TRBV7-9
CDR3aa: CASSPLVGRTEAFF
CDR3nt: TGTGCCAGCAGCCCCCTCGTGGGGAGGACTGAAGCTTTCTTT

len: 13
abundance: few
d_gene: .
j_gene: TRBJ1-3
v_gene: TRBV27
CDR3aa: CATKHSSGNTIYF
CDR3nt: TGTGCCACTAAACACTCGTCTGGAAACACCATATATTTT

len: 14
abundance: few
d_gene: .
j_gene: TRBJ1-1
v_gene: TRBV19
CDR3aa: CASSKGRGDTEAFF
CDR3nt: TGTGCCAGTAGCAAAGGCCGAGGGGACACTGAAGCTTTCTTT

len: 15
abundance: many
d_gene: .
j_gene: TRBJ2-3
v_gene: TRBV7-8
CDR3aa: CASSLDLGRGDTQYF
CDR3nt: TGTGCCAGCAGCTTAGATCTGGGAAGAGGAGATACGCAGTATTTT

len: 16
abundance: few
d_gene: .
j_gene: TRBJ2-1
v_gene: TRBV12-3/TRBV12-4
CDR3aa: CASSLAKTGRGIEQFF
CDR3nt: TGTGCCAGCAGTTTAGCGAAGACAGGTCGAGGCATTGAGCAGTTCTTC

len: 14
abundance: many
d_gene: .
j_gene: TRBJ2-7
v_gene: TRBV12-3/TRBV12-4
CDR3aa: CASSFSSGAYEQYF
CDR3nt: TGTGCCAGCAGTTTCAGTTCAGGGGCCTACGAGCAGTACTTC

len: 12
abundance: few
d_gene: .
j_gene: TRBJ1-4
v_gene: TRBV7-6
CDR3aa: CASSLGDPRLFF
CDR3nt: TGTGCCAGCAGCTTAGGGGACCCCAGACTGTTTTTT

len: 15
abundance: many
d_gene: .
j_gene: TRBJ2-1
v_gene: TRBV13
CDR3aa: CASSLGRAHYNEQFF
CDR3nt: TGTGCCAGCAGCTTAGGCAGGGCACACTACAATGAGCAGTTCTTC

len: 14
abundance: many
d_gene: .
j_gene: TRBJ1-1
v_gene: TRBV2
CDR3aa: CASSGTGMNTEAFF
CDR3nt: TGTGCCAGCAGTGGAACGGGAATGAACACTGAAGCTTTCTTT

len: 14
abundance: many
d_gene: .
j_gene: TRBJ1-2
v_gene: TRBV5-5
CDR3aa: CASSLDPANYGYTF
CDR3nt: TGTGCCAGCAGCTTGGATCCTGCTAACTATGGCTACACCTTC

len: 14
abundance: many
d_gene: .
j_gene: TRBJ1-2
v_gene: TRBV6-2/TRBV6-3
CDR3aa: CASSYSSSARGYTF
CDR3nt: TGTGCCAGCAGTTACTCGAGTTCGGCTCGTGGCTACACCTTC

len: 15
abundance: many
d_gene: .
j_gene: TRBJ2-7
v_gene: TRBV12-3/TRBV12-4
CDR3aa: CASRGGGALSYEQYF
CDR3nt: TGTGCCAGCAGGGGTGGGGGCGCGTTGTCCTACGAGCAGTACTTC

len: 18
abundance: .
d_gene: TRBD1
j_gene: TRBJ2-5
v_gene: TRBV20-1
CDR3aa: CSAITKEGQGASGETQYF
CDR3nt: TGCAGTGCCATTACCAAGGAGGGACAGGGGGCGAGTGGAGAGACCCAGTACTTC

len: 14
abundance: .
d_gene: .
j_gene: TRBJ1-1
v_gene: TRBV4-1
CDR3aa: CASSQRGGDTEAFF
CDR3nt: TGCGCCAGCAGCCAGAGGGGCGGGGACACTGAAGCTTTCTTT